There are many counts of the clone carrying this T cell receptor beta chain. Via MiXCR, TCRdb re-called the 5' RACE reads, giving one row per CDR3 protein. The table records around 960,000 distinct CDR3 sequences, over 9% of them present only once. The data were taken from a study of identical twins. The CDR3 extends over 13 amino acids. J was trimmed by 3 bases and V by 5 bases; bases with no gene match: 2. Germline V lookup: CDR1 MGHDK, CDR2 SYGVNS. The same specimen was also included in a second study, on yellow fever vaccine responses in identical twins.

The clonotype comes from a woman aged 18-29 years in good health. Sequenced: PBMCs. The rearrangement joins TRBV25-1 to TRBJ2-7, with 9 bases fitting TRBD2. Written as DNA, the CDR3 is TGTGCCAGCAGTAGCGGGAGGTACTACGAGCAGTACTTC. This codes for CASSSGRYYEQYF.